One sample yielded the 26 T cell receptor beta chains listed below, sequenced in a study of regulatory T cells in long-lasting Graves disease. Time point given: persistent/refractory GD, antithyroid drugs over 5 years with positive TRAb. RNA from PBMCs was the source of the TCR library. Arm-PCR of CDR3 regions with iRepertoire HTBI primers generated TCR beta libraries. MiXCR, applied by TCRdb to the multiplex PCR reads, yields one record per CDR3 protein. The data contain 650,000 to 700,000 distinct CDR3 sequences, 25% to 35% of them seen just once; the ten biggest clones take up 40% to 50%. Sequencing used peripheral blood mononuclear cells (PBMCs), obtained when the disease was refractory, from a patient treated with antithyroid drugs. Receptor source: a female donor with Graves disease.

The chain joins TRBV14 to TRBJ1-1, with D uncertain. This CDR3 spans 15 amino acids. Germline CDR1 is SGHDN and CDR2 is FVKESK. Trimming shortened V by 5 bases and J by 4 bases, and 17 bases separated the two germline ends. CDR3 in amino acids: CASSTPGQWGTEAFF. The DNA for the CDR3 is TGTGCCAGCAGCACCCCGGGCCAATGGGGCACTGAAGCTTTCTTT. The full variable domain, rest sourced from reference TRBV14 and TRBJ1-1, is EAGVTQFPSHSVIEKGQTVTLRCDPISGHDNLYWYRRVMGKEIKFLLHFVKESKQDESGMPNNRFLAERTGGTYSTLKVQPAELEDSGVYFCASSTPGQWGTEAFFGQGTRLTVV.

This clonotype came up a few times. In DNA form, the CDR3 reads TGTGCCAGCAGTTTTAAGGGAGTAAATCAGCCCCAGCATTTT. Its protein product is CASSFKGVNQPQHF. The chain recombines TRBV27 with TRBJ1-5; D unclear. Germline V gene lookup returns CDR1 MNHEY and CDR2 SMNVEV (reference sequence). Trimming took 3 bases from V and 4 from J, leaving 10 bases between them. The CDR3 loop spans 14 amino acids.

V and J are TRBV27 and TRBJ1-2; TRBD1 agrees at 8 bases. CDR1 MNHEY and CDR2 SMNVEV come from the germline V gene (reference sequence). This CDR3 spans 12 amino acids. Unmatched junction bases numbered 5, after V lost 4 bases and J lost 10 bases. Written as DNA, the CDR3 is TGTGCCAGCAGTTGGGACAGGCTAGTCTACACCTTC. Its protein is CASSWDRLVYTF.

The J gene is TRBJ1-6, the V gene TRBV7-2; D not resolved. The V and J ends lost 5 bases and 10 bases respectively, with 12 bases between them. Germline CDR1 SGHTA, CDR2 FQGNSA. The CDR3 sequence is 13 residues long. The DNA for the CDR3 is TGTGCCAGCAGCCTAATTACGGGGTCACCCCTCCACTTT. Encoded protein: CASSLITGSPLHF.

This clonotype was picked up many times. The chain joins TRBV28 to TRBJ1-2; TRBD1 might be the D (5 bases). Germline CDR1 is MDHEN and CDR2 is SYDVKM. The CDR3 runs to 12 residues. V was shortened by 6 bases and J by 4 bases, with 9 bases between the two germline ends. The CDR3 DNA follows: TGTGCCAGCAGAACCGGGACCTATGGCTACACCTTC. This sequence encodes CASRTGTYGYTF.

In this sample, this clonotype turned up many times. This chain links TRBV12-3 or TRBV12-4 with TRBJ1-5, with D possibly being TRBD1 (6 bases). Trimming took 3 bases from V and 2 from J, leaving 11 bases between them. This CDR3 is 15 amino acids long. The CDR3 loop is CASSLGARGNQPQHF. The CDR3 DNA reads TGTGCCAGCAGTTTGGGGGCGAGGGGCAATCAGCCCCAGCATTTT.

The rearrangement uses TRBV19 and TRBJ1-1, with no clear D. CDR3 length equals 14 residues. The V end was cut by 3 bases, the J end by 6 bases, with 14 bases between. The germline V gene has CDR1 LNHDA and CDR2 SQIVND (reference sequence). CDR3 loop: CASSIKGGLAEAFF. The CDR3 DNA follows: TGTGCCAGTAGTATTAAAGGAGGGCTCGCTGAAGCTTTCTTT.

V and J are TRBV28 and TRBJ1-2; 9 bases are shared with TRBD1. This CDR3 region has 15 residues. J was trimmed by 8 bases and V by 4 bases; bases with no gene match: 11. Germline V gene data show CDR1 as MDHEN and CDR2 as SYDVKM. This chain's CDR3 is CASSSPRDRVFGYTF. CDR3 bases: TGTGCCAGCAGTTCCCCACGGGACAGGGTCTTCGGCTACACCTTC.

This sequence joins TRBV5-1 and TRBJ2-7; TRBD1 matches 9 bases. Germline V gene lookup returns CDR1 SGHRS and CDR2 YFSETQ. Trimming cost V 3 bases and J 8 bases; bases outside gene matches: 12. The CDR3 length is 15 residues. Here the CDR3 reads CASSSLTEGQGQQYF. CDR3 DNA sequence: TGCGCCAGCAGCTCCTTAACCGAGGGACAGGGCCAGCAGTACTTC.

The chain uses TRBV4-1 and TRBJ1-1; D may be TRBD1 (6 bases). The V gene lost 7 bases and the J gene lost 5 bases, with 17 bases spanning the gap. The length of the CDR3 is 14 residues. Germline V lookup: CDR1 MGHRA, CDR2 YSYEKL. In nucleotides, the CDR3 is TGCGCCAGCACTAGGACAGTTTCCCAGACTGAAGCTTTCTTT. Amino acid sequence: CASTRTVSQTEAFF.

This clonotype was found a few times. V gene TRBV20-1 combines with J gene TRBJ2-7; 7 bases are a match to TRBD2. V shed 0 bases, J shed 3 bases, and the junction held 8 bases outside the gene matches. The CDR3 covers 15 residues. Germline values: CDR1 DFQATT, CDR2 SNEGSKA (reference sequence). CDR3 loop: CSARDMARTSYEQYF. The CDR3 DNA reads as TGCAGTGCTAGAGATATGGCTAGGACTAGCTACGAGCAGTACTTC.

The chain combines TRBV9 with TRBJ2-1; D might be TRBD1 or TRBD2, each matching 7 bases. The V end lost 3 bases, the J end lost 4 bases, and 20 bases lay between the germline ends. The germline V gene has CDR1 SGDLS and CDR2 YYNGEE. This CDR3 comprises 17 residues. DNA for the CDR3: TGTGCCAGCAGCGCAACTGGGGGGGACAGTGAGTACAATGAGCAGTTCTTC. It specifies CASSATGGDSEYNEQFF.

This clonotype came up a few times. J is TRBJ1-2 and V is TRBV18; D may be TRBD1 (5 bases). The CDR3 is 14 amino acids. CDR1 is KGHSH and CDR2 is LQKENI in the germline V gene. The V and J ends lost 4 bases and 4 bases respectively, with 13 bases between them. The CDR3 loop is CASSHRGDIYGYTF. CDR3 nucleotides: TGTGCCAGCTCACACCGAGGGGATATCTATGGCTACACCTTC.

V usage is TRBV4-1 and J usage is TRBJ1-1, with D uncertain. Trimming shortened V by 0 bases and J by 1 base, and 6 bases separated the two germline ends. The V gene's germline CDR1 is MGHRA and CDR2 YSYEKL. The CDR3 runs to 14 residues. This CDR3 reads CASSQDAENTEAFF. CDR3 nucleotides: TGCGCCAGCAGCCAAGATGCAGAGAACACTGAAGCTTTCTTT.

Only a few counts were recorded for this clonotype. The chain has TRBV12-3 or TRBV12-4 and TRBJ1-4; TRBD1 matches at 7 bases. J lost 6 bases, V lost 6 bases, and 7 bases had no gene match. CDR3 length: 14 amino acids. CDR3 sequence (DNA): TGTGCCAGCAGCCAGACAGGGATGGATGAAAAACTGTTTTTT. It specifies CASSQTGMDEKLFF.

Ten or more counts support this clonotype. The chain employs TRBV28 and TRBJ1-4; no definite D call. Germline loops: CDR1 MDHEN, CDR2 SYDVKM. This CDR3 has 15 amino acids. V was clipped by 2 bases and J by 5 bases, with 12 bases between them. The CDR3 is CASSLSQAYNEKLFF. The CDR3 region has the DNA TGTGCCAGCAGTTTAAGCCAGGCATACAATGAAAAACTGTTTTTT.

The chain employs TRBV10-3 and TRBJ2-5; 7 positions match TRBD1. This CDR3 is built from 13 residues. V trimming: 7 bases; J trimming: 2 bases; junction bases outside the gene matches: 4. CDR1 and CDR2 (germline): ENHRY, SYGVKD. The CDR3 coding sequence is TGTGCCATCAACACGGGACAGCAAGAGACCCAGTACTTC. Protein sequence: CAINTGQQETQYF.

The chain recombines TRBV6-2 or TRBV6-3 with TRBJ1-5; no reliable D call. The V end lost 4 bases, the J end lost 4 bases, and 8 bases lay between the germline ends. CDR1 MNHEY and CDR2 SVGEGT come from the germline V gene. CDR3 length: 13 amino acids. CDR3 protein: CASSFAENQPQHF. The CDR3, as DNA: TGTGCCAGCAGTTTCGCGGAAAATCAGCCCCAGCATTTT.

The V gene is TRBV19, the J gene TRBJ1-6, with D uncertain. Germline V gene sequence: CDR1 LNHDA, CDR2 SQIVND (reference sequence). The CDR3 loop spans 13 amino acids. Between the trimmed V and J ends, which lost 4 bases and 8 bases, there was a span of 9 bases. The CDR3 is CASSNNDDSPLHF. In DNA, the CDR3 is TGTGCCAGTAGTAACAACGATGATTCACCCCTCCACTTT.

This clonotype was picked up a small number of times. This chain connects TRBV29-1 to TRBJ1-2; possible D gene TRBD1, 6 bases. The CDR3 is 15 residues long. The germline gives CDR1 SQVTM, CDR2 ANQGSEA. The V gene lost 7 bases and the J gene lost 0 bases, with 18 bases spanning the gap. The chain's CDR3 is CSAIRGASANYGYTF. The CDR3 nucleotides read TGCAGCGCCATCCGGGGGGCCTCGGCTAACTATGGCTACACCTTC.

The chain is built from TRBV20-1 and TRBJ1-1; D is perhaps TRBD1 (5 bases). V lost 6 bases, J lost 0 bases, and 11 bases lay in between. Germline V lookup: CDR1 DFQATT, CDR2 SNEGSKA (reference sequence). The CDR3 covers 13 residues. CDR3 nucleotides: TGCAGTGCGCCGGACACTTTGAACACTGAAGCTTTCTTT. Its protein is CSAPDTLNTEAFF.

Concerning this clonotype: This may stem from a read error, because a much larger clone lies one nucleotide away. The V gene is TRBV28, the J gene TRBJ1-5, with 8 bases lining up with TRBD1. This CDR3 is built from 16 residues. V gave up 5 bases and J gave up 0 bases; unmatched junction bases: 6. Germline V gives CDR1 MDHEN, CDR2 SYDVKM. CDR3 sequence: CASSPLTGDSNQPQHF. The CDR3 DNA sequence: TGTGCCAGCAGTCCCTTGACAGGGGATAGCAATCAGCCCCAGCATTTT.

The rearrangement joins TRBV19 to TRBJ1-1, with D unresolved. The CDR3 contains 13 residues. Germline V gene data show CDR1 as LNHDA and CDR2 as SQIVND (reference sequence). The V end lost 3 bases, the J end lost 5 bases, and 10 bases lay between the germline ends. CDR3 nucleotides: TGTGCCAGTAGTATTAGGAGGGAGACTGAAGCTTTCTTT. Amino acid sequence: CASSIRRETEAFF.

The chain combines TRBV12-5 with TRBJ1-5, with 12 positions matching TRBD1. The junction had 4 bases not matched to a gene; V was cut back by 4 bases and J by 6 bases. Germline lookup yields CDR1 LGHNT and CDR2 FRNRAP. The CDR3 has 15 amino acids. CDR3 in amino acids: CASGWGQGAAQPQHF. For the CDR3, the DNA is TGTGCTAGTGGTTGGGGACAGGGGGCGGCTCAGCCCCAGCATTTT.

This clonotype was counted a few times. The V gene is TRBV20-1, the J gene TRBJ2-4; 13 nucleotides match TRBD2. V lost 5 bases to trimming and J lost 2 bases; unmatched junction nucleotides: 3. Germline CDR1 and CDR2: DFQATT and SNEGSKA (reference sequence). The CDR3 has 15 residues. The CDR3 protein is CSALGLAGSKNIQYF. The CDR3 DNA reads as TGCAGTGCTTTGGGACTAGCGGGATCCAAAAACATTCAGTACTTC.

The chain joins TRBV9 to TRBJ1-2, with no clear D. The CDR3 is made up of 15 amino acids. The germline V gene encodes CDR1 SGDLS and CDR2 YYNGEE. V shed 1 base and J shed 3 bases, with 13 bases lying between them. The CDR3 DNA reads as TGTGCCAGCAGCGTATCTGGGAATTTCGACTATGGCTACACCTTC. Its protein is CASSVSGNFDYGYTF.